The sequence of this TCR beta chain was determined in a study of cytomegalovirus exposure and HLA in healthy donors. Points on this clone: The antigen is unknown.

The PCR was carried out with 60 Vbeta primers and 13 Jbeta primers. TCRdb keeps only in-frame clones here, not all; method: immunoSEQ multiplex PCR. Among 150,000 or so clones listed, almost 85% were seen once. V lost 7 bases, J lost 7 bases, and 8 bases stayed unmatched. This CDR3 is 14 amino acids long. Germline CDR1 is WSHSY and CDR2 is SAAADI. Study observations and caveats: It was reported that the classifier diagnosed cytomegalovirus status with high specificity and sensitivity in both the original and validation cohorts.

Source material: PBMCs. This sequence was found in a boy under 10 years old in good health and CMV-seronegative. The rearrangement uses TRBV10-2 and TRBJ2-1; 9 bases map to TRBD2. The CDR3 reads CASTEAGGYNEQFF. CDR3 bases: TGCGCCAGCACTGAAGCGGGAGGATATAATGAGCAGTTCTTC.